These T cell receptor beta chains were read from a single sample in a study of T cells after posttransplantation cyclophosphamide. The assay was immunoSEQ multiplex PCR, and TCRdb's table has in-frame clones only and misses some. Altogether under 15,000 clones were found in the sample, and no singletons occur. The source was PBMCs, collected after allogeneic stem cell transplant with posttransplant cyclophosphamide. These receptors were taken from a female patient between 40 and 55 years old who received an allogeneic stem cell transplant from an unrelated donor, was CMV-positive, and had acute GVHD only. Some of the T cells might come from the graft donor. CDR3s include the opening cysteine and the closing phenylalanine or tryptophan. A D gene is named only where the DNA matches it firmly. Clone size, where shown, is once, few, many, or a class for clones that have expanded.

v_call	d_call	j_call	clone_size	cdr3_aa	cdr3_nt
TRBV27	NA	TRBJ2-1	NA	CASSFSVGESYNEQFF	TGTGCCAGCAGTTTCTCCGTGGGAGAGAGCTACAATGAGCAGTTCTTC
TRBV5-1	TRBD1	TRBJ2-5	many	CASSLARTGGAETQYF	TGCGCCAGCAGCTTGGCCCGGACAGGGGGCGCGGAGACCCAGTACTTC
TRBV14	TRBD2	TRBJ2-5	few	CASSQGLAGVETQYF	TGTGCCAGCAGCCAAGGACTAGCGGGAGTAGAGACCCAGTACTTC
TRBV5-1	NA	TRBJ2-7	few	CASSLQLAAEQYF	TGCGCCAGCAGCTTGCAGCTAGCAGCCGAGCAGTACTTC
TRBV28	NA	TRBJ1-6	NA	CASSLLQGNSPLHF	TGTGCCAGCAGTTTACTCCAGGGGAATTCACCCCTCCACTTT
TRBV5-1	TRBD1	TRBJ2-2	many	CASSPRVGQGTGELFF	TGCGCCAGCAGCCCCCGCGTGGGACAGGGGACCGGGGAGCTGTTTTTT
TRBV7-2	NA	TRBJ2-7	NA	CASSLVEGGYEQYF	TGTGCCAGCAGCTTAGTGGAGGGAGGCTACGAGCAGTACTTC
TRBV29-1	NA	TRBJ1-1	many	CSVDPGPGNTEAFF	TGCAGCGTTGATCCAGGGCCGGGGAACACTGAAGCTTTCTTT
TRBV4-2	NA	TRBJ1-4	many	CASSPVAGIEKLFF	TGTGCCAGCAGCCCCGTTGCGGGGATTGAAAAACTGTTTTTT
TRBV6-1	NA	TRBJ2-7	many	CASKLIIQSSYEQYF	TGTGCCAGCAAACTGATCATCCAAAGCTCCTACGAGCAGTACTTC
TRBV21-1	NA	TRBJ2-3	many	CASTGSPGDTQYF	TGTGCCTCTACAGGGTCCCCCGGAGATACGCAGTATTTT
TRBV18	NA	TRBJ2-7	many	CASSPTGGFSYEQYF	TGTGCCAGCTCACCGACGGGTGGTTTCTCTTACGAGCAGTACTTC
TRBV23-1	NA	TRBJ2-2	NA	CASSQPGQNTGELFF	TGCGCCAGCAGTCAACCGGGACAAAACACCGGGGAGCTGTTTTTT
TRBV7-9	NA	TRBJ2-2	many	CASSLWARDGELFF	TGTGCCAGCAGCCTATGGGCCAGGGACGGGGAGCTGTTTTTT
TRBV28	NA	TRBJ2-7	NA	CASSFPVESYEQYF	TGTGCCAGCAGTTTCCCGGTAGAATCCTACGAGCAGTACTTC
TRBV27	NA	TRBJ2-5	NA	CASSLWGEETQYF	TGTGCCAGCAGTTTATGGGGGGAAGAGACCCAGTACTTC
TRBV7-9	NA	TRBJ2-3	many	CASTPLSDTQYF	TGTGCCAGCACCCCATTGTCAGATACGCAGTATTTT
TRBV5-1	NA	TRBJ2-7	many	CASSLNPYYEQYF	TGCGCCAGCAGCTTGAATCCGTACTACGAGCAGTACTTC
TRBV27	TRBD1	TRBJ2-5	many	CASRLQGAGETQYF	TGTGCCAGCAGACTACAGGGGGCAGGGGAGACCCAGTACTTC
TRBV18	TRBD1	TRBJ1-2	NA	CASSKQGNGYTF	TGTGCCAGCTCAAAACAGGGGAATGGCTACACCTTC
TRBV11-2	NA	TRBJ2-6	many	CASSLVVLRSGANVLTF	TGTGCCAGCAGCTTAGTCGTATTGCGCTCTGGGGCCAACGTCCTGACTTTC
TRBV7-9	TRBD1	TRBJ1-1	NA	CASSLRDSNTEAFF	TGTGCCAGCAGCTTACGGGACAGTAACACTGAAGCTTTCTTT
TRBV5-4	TRBD2	TRBJ2-3	NA	CASSLELAGDTQYF	TGTGCCAGCAGCTTGGAACTAGCGGGAGATACGCAGTATTTT
TRBV15	NA	TRBJ2-7	many	CATRDRKGAYEQYF	TGTGCCACTAGAGACAGGAAGGGAGCCTACGAGCAGTACTTC
TRBV5-1	NA	TRBJ2-2	many	CASSSPTGTGELFF	TGCGCCAGCAGCTCTCCTACCGGTACCGGGGAGCTGTTTTTT
TRBV27	TRBD1	TRBJ1-2	few	CASSPGQGPNYGYTF	TGTGCCAGCAGCCCCGGACAGGGGCCGAACTATGGCTACACCTTC
TRBV6-5	TRBD1	TRBJ1-2	many	CASSDQGATLNAF	TGTGCCAGCAGTGATCAGGGGGCCACACTTAATGCCTTC
TRBV25-1	NA	TRBJ2-2	many	CASSPTGELFF	TGTGCCAGCAGTCCGACCGGGGAGCTGTTTTTT
TRBV27	TRBD1	TRBJ2-3	few	CASSPMGTGTDTQYF	TGTGCCAGCAGTCCTATGGGGACAGGCACAGATACGCAGTATTTT
TRBV15	TRBD1	TRBJ2-3	NA	CATSRATGKADTQYF	TGTGCCACCAGCAGAGCGACAGGGAAGGCAGATACGCAGTATTTT
TRBV6-4	NA	TRBJ1-1	many	CASSVTAYTEAFF	TGTGCCAGCAGTGTCACAGCTTACACTGAAGCTTTCTTT
TRBV7-9	TRBD2	TRBJ2-1	few	CASSLAGTNYNEQFF	TGTGCCAGCAGCTTAGCCGGGACTAATTACAATGAGCAGTTCTTC
TRBV6-6	NA	TRBJ2-2	many	CASSYSSFTGELFF	TGTGCCAGCAGTTACTCGAGTTTCACCGGGGAGCTGTTTTTT
TRBV19	NA	TRBJ2-7	medium-sized	CASSIKTYQQGSASEQYF	TGTGCCAGTAGTATAAAAACGTATCAACAGGGTTCTGCTTCCGAGCAGTACTTC
TRBV4-2	NA	TRBJ2-7	many	CASSQDHSGSSYEQYF	TGTGCCAGCAGCCAAGACCACAGCGGAAGCTCCTACGAGCAGTACTTC
TRBV14	TRBD2	TRBJ2-2	few	CASSRQIWTSGVTGELFF	TGTGCCAGCAGCCGCCAGATCTGGACTAGCGGGGTCACCGGGGAGCTGTTTTTT
TRBV4-2	TRBD2	TRBJ2-1	NA	CASSPSGRSEQFF	TGTGCCAGCAGCCCAAGCGGGAGGAGTGAGCAGTTCTTC